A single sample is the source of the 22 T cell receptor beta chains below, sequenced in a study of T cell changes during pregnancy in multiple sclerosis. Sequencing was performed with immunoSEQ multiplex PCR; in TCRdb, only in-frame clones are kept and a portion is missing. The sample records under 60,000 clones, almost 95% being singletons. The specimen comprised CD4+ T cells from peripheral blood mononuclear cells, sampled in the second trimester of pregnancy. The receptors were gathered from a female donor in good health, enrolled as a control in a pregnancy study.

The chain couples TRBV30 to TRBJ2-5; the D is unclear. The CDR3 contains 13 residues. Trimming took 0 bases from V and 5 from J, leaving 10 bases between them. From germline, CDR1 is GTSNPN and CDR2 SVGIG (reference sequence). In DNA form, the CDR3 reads TGTGCCTGGAGTGTCCTAGGTCTGGAGACCCAGTACTTC. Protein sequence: CAWSVLGLETQYF.

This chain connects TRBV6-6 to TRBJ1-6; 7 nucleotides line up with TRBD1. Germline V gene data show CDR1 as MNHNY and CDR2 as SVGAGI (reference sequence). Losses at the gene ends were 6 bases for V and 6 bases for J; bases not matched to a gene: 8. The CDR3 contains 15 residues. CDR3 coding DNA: TGTGCCAGCAGGCAACTGACAGGGCCTAATTCACCCCTCCACTTT. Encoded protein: CASRQLTGPNSPLHF.

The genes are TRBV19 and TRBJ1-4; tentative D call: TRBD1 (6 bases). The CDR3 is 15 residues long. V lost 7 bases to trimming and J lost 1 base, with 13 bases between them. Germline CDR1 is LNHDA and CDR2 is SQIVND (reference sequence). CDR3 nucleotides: TGTGCCAGTATGACCCCGGGACAAACTAATGAAAAACTGTTTTTT. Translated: CASMTPGQTNEKLFF.

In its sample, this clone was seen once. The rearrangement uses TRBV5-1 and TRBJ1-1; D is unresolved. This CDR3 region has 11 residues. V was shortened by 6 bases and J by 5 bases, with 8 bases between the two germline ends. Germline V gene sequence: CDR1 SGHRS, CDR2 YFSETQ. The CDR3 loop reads CASTSETEAFF. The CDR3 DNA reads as TGCGCCAGCACCTCAGAAACTGAAGCTTTCTTT.

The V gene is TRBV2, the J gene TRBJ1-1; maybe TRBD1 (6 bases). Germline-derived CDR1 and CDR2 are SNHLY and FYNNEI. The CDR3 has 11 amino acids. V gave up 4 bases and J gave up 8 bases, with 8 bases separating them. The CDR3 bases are TGTGCCAGCAGTGGGACAGCCGAAGCTTTCTTT. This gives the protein CASSGTAEAFF.

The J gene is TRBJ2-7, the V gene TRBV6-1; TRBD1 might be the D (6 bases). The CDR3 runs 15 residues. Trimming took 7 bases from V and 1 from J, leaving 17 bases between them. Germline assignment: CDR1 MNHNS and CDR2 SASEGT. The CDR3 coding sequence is TGTGCCAGCACCCCAACGGACAGTCCATCCTACGAGCAGTACTTC. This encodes CASTPTDSPSYEQYF.

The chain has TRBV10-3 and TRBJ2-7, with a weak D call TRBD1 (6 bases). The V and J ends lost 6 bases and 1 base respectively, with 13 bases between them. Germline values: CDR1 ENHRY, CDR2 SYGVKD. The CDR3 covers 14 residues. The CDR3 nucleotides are TGTGCCATCAGAGGGGGTGGTTCTTCCTACGAGCAGTACTTC. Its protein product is CAIRGGGSSYEQYF.

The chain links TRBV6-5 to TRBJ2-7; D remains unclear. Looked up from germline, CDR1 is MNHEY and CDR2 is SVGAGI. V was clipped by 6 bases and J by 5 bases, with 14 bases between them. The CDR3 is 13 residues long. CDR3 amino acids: CASRDRVSDEQYF. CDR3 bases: TGTGCCAGCAGAGACCGGGTCTCGGACGAGCAGTACTTC.

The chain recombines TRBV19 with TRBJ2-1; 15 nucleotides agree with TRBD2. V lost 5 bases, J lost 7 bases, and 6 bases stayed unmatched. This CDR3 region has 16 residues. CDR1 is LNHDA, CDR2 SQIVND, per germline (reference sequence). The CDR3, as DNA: TGTGCCAGTAGTTCGGGACTAGCGGGGGGTATTAATGAGCAGTTCTTC. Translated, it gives CASSSGLAGGINEQFF.

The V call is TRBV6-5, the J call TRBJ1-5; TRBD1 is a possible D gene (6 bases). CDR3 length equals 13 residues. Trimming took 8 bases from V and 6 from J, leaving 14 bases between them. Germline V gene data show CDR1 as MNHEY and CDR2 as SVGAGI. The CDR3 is CASGGRERQPQHF. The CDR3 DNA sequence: TGTGCCAGCGGGGGCAGGGAGCGTCAGCCCCAGCATTTT.

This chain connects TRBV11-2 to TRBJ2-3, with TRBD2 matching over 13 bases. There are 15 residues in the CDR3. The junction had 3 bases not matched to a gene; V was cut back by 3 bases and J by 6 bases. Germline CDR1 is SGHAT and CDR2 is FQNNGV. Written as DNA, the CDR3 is TGTGCCAGCAGCTTTACTAGCGGGGGGGTGGATACGCAGTATTTT. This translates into CASSFTSGGVDTQYF.

The chain's CDR3 is CASSDTGTSNEQYF. DNA of the CDR3: TGTGCCAGCAGTGATACCGGGACTAGCAACGAGCAGTACTTC. This chain uses TRBV9 with TRBJ2-7; 9 nucleotides match TRBD2. There are 14 residues in the CDR3. The germline V gene has CDR1 SGDLS and CDR2 YYNGEE. V lost 5 bases and J lost 5; bases outside the gene matches: 8.

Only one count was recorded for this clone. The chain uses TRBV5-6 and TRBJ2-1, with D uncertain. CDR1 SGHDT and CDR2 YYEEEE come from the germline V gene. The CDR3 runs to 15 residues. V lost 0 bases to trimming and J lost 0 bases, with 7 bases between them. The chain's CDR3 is CASSLGRSSYNEQFF. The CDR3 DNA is TGTGCCAGCAGCTTGGGAAGGAGCTCCTACAATGAGCAGTTCTTC.

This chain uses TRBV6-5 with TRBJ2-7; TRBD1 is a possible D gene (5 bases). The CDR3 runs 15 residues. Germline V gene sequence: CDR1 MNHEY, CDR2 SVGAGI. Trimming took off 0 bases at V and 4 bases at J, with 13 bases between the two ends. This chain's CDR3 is CASSYSLQGSYEQYF. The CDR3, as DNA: TGTGCCAGCAGTTACTCGCTGCAGGGTTCATACGAGCAGTACTTC.

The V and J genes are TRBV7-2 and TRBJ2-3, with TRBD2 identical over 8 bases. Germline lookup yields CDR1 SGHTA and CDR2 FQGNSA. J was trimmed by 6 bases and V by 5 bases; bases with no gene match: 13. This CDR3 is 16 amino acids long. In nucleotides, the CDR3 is TGTGCCAGCAGCCCCCCGTCGGGGGGGGCTAAGGATACGCAGTATTTT. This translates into CASSPPSGGAKDTQYF.

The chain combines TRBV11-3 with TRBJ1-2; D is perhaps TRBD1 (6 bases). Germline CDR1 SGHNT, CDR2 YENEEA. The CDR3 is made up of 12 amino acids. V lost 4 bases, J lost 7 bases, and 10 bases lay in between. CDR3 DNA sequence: TGTGCCAGCAGCTCAGGGGTCTCTGGCTACACCTTC. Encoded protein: CASSSGVSGYTF.

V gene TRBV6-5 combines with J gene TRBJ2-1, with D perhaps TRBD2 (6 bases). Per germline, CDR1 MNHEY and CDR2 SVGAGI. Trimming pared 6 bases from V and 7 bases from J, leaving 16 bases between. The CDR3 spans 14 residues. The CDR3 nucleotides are TGTGCCAGCAGCCTTCCCGGGACTCAAAATGAGCAGTTCTTC. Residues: CASSLPGTQNEQFF.

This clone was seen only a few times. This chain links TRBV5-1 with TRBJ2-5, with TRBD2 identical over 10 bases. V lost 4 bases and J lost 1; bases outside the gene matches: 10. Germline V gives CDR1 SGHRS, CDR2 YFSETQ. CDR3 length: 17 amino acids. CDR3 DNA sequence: TGCGCCAGCAGCCGAGATGGGGTAGCGGGGGGCCAAGAGACCCAGTACTTC. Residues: CASSRDGVAGGQETQYF.

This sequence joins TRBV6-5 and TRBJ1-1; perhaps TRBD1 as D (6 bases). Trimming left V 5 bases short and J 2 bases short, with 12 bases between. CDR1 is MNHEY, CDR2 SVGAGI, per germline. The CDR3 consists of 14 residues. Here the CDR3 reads CASSTPRGNTEAFF. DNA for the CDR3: TGTGCCAGCAGTACCCCCAGGGGCAACACTGAAGCTTTCTTT.

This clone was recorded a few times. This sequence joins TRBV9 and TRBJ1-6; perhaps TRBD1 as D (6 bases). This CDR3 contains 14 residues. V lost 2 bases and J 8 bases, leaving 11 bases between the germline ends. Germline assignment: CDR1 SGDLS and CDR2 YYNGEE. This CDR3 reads CASSVEGGYSPLHF. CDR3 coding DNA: TGTGCCAGCAGCGTCGAAGGGGGTTATTCACCCCTCCACTTT. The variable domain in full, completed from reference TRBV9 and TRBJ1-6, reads DSGVTQTPKHLITATGQRVTLRCSPRSGDLSVYWYQQSLDQGLQFLIQYYNGEERAKGNILERFSAQQFPDLHSELNLSSLELGDSALYFCASSVEGGYSPLHFGNGTRLTVT.

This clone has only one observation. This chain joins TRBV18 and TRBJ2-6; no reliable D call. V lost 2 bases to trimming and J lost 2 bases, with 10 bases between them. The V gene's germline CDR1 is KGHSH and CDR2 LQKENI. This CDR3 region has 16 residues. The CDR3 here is CASSPSVQTGANVLTF. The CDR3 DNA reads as TGTGCCAGCTCACCATCAGTTCAGACTGGGGCCAACGTCCTGACTTTC.

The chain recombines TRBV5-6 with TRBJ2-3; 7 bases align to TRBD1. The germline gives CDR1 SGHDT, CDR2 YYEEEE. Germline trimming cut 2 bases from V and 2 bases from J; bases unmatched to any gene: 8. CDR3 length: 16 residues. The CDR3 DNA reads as TGTGCCAGCAGCTTAACGACCGGGACAGCCACAGATACGCAGTATTTT. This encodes CASSLTTGTATDTQYF.